Detailed here is one T cell receptor beta chain. Its matching antigen is unknown. The source of the sample is a study of response to subunit inactivated influenza vaccine. General observations from the study: Few new T cells, the authors suggested, are recruited by each seasonal influenza vaccination.

TCRdb re-called the RT-PCR reads through MiXCR, storing one row per CDR3 protein. The data show some 800,000 distinct CDR3 sequences, with around 21% seen just once and 10% held by the top ten. Trimming shortened V by 1 base and J by 5 bases, and 11 bases separated the two germline ends. The CDR3 sequence is 14 residues long. Per germline, CDR1 SGHAT and CDR2 FQNNGV. The V gene is TRBV11-2, the J gene TRBJ2-5; D is uncertain. The TCR originated in a man aged 45-60 years who received an inactivated influenza vaccine. Sequencing was performed on PBMCs from blood, taken more than 4 days after vaccination. The CDR3 DNA reads TGTGCCAGCAGCTTAGCAGGTTTCTGGGAGACCCAGTACTTC. It codes for CASSLAGFWETQYF.